This is a list of T cell receptor beta chains from one sample in a study of response to subunit inactivated influenza vaccine. TCRdb called the RT-PCR reads again in MiXCR, with one record for every CDR3 protein. The profile shows fewer than 400,000 distinct CDR3 sequences, roughly 22% of them singletons. The material sequenced was PBMCs from blood, taken about 20 months after vaccination. The source is a man aged 45-69 years who received an inactivated influenza vaccine. The CDR3 runs from the conserved cysteine through the conserved F or W. The D gene is left open where the match is weak. Rows may omit the clone size; those that give it use once, few, many or a size class.

d_call: TRBD2; j_call: TRBJ2-7; clone_size: few; v_call: TRBV2; cdr3_aa: CASVIGSGRNPYEQYF; cdr3_nt: TGTGCCAGCGTTATAGGTAGCGGGCGAAATCCCTACGAGCAGTACTTC
d_call: TRBD1; j_call: TRBJ2-5; clone_size: -; v_call: TRBV9; cdr3_aa: CASSAPTGEETQYF; cdr3_nt: TGTGCCAGCAGCGCCCCGACAGGGGAGGAGACCCAGTACTTC
d_call: TRBD1; j_call: TRBJ1-1; clone_size: -; v_call: TRBV4-3; cdr3_aa: CASSQDGTGAAFF; cdr3_nt: TGCGCCAGCAGCCAAGATGGGACAGGGGCGGCTTTCTTT
d_call: TRBD1; j_call: TRBJ1-1; clone_size: many; v_call: TRBV4-1; cdr3_aa: CASSQTSVPGQAEAFF; cdr3_nt: TGCGCCAGCAGCCAAACCAGCGTCCCGGGACAGGCTGAAGCTTTCTTT
d_call: -; j_call: TRBJ1-2; clone_size: many; v_call: TRBV2; cdr3_aa: CASSWSGRDYGYTF; cdr3_nt: TGTGCCAGCAGTTGGTCAGGACGCGACTATGGCTACACCTTC
d_call: -; j_call: TRBJ2-7; clone_size: -; v_call: TRBV27; cdr3_aa: CASSSRDRGDYEQYF; cdr3_nt: TGTGCCAGCAGTTCCCGGGATAGAGGGGACTACGAGCAGTACTTC
d_call: -; j_call: TRBJ1-6; clone_size: few; v_call: TRBV20-1; cdr3_aa: CSARPADWDNSPLHF; cdr3_nt: TGCAGTGCTAGACCGGCGGACTGGGATAATTCACCCCTCCACTTT
d_call: -; j_call: TRBJ2-7; clone_size: few; v_call: TRBV29-1; cdr3_aa: CSVDAGGNYEQYF; cdr3_nt: TGCAGCGTTGATGCTGGAGGGAACTACGAGCAGTACTTC
d_call: TRBD1; j_call: TRBJ2-6; clone_size: few; v_call: TRBV4-2; cdr3_aa: CASSQSTGTGMRPAGANVLTF; cdr3_nt: TGTGCCAGCAGCCAATCAACCGGGACAGGGATGAGGCCCGCTGGGGCCAACGTCCTGACTTTC
d_call: -; j_call: TRBJ2-7; clone_size: few; v_call: TRBV7-9; cdr3_aa: CASSTGLTYEQYF; cdr3_nt: TGTGCCAGCAGCACGGGACTTACCTACGAGCAGTACTTC
d_call: -; j_call: TRBJ1-2; clone_size: few; v_call: TRBV6-2/TRBV6-3; cdr3_aa: CASSYSMNPNYGYTF; cdr3_nt: TGTGCCAGCAGTTACTCGATGAACCCTAACTATGGCTACACCTTC
d_call: -; j_call: TRBJ1-3; clone_size: -; v_call: TRBV5-6; cdr3_aa: CASSLVPGPTRNTIYF; cdr3_nt: TGTGCCAGCAGCTTGGTTCCGGGCCCCACCCGAAACACCATATATTTT
d_call: -; j_call: TRBJ2-3; clone_size: -; v_call: TRBV6-5; cdr3_aa: CASSSWDTDTQYF; cdr3_nt: TGTGCCAGCAGTTCGTGGGACACAGATACGCAGTATTTT
d_call: -; j_call: TRBJ2-5; clone_size: -; v_call: TRBV9; cdr3_aa: CASSAHVGETQYF; cdr3_nt: TGTGCCAGCAGCGCCCACGTGGGGGAGACCCAGTACTTC
d_call: TRBD1; j_call: TRBJ1-5; clone_size: -; v_call: TRBV20-1; cdr3_aa: CSASYDRASQLQHF; cdr3_nt: TGCAGTGCTAGTTACGACAGGGCTAGTCAGCTCCAGCATTTT
d_call: -; j_call: TRBJ1-2; clone_size: -; v_call: TRBV4-3; cdr3_aa: CASSQAKQGAYGYTF; cdr3_nt: TGCGCCAGCAGCCAAGCAAAACAGGGAGCCTATGGCTACACCTTC
d_call: -; j_call: TRBJ1-5; clone_size: few; v_call: TRBV19; cdr3_aa: CASGADRNQPQHF; cdr3_nt: TGTGCCAGTGGAGCGGACCGCAATCAGCCCCAGCATTTT
d_call: TRBD1; j_call: TRBJ1-4; clone_size: few; v_call: TRBV20-1; cdr3_aa: CSAKRQGLVELFF; cdr3_nt: TGCAGTGCTAAGCGACAGGGGTTGGTGGAACTGTTTTTT
d_call: -; j_call: TRBJ2-5; clone_size: -; v_call: TRBV15; cdr3_aa: CATSRPGLLYQETQYF; cdr3_nt: TGTGCCACCAGCAGGCCGGGACTCTTGTACCAAGAGACCCAGTACTTC
d_call: TRBD2; j_call: TRBJ2-7; clone_size: few; v_call: TRBV6-2/TRBV6-3; cdr3_aa: CASSYSFSGGNSYEQYF; cdr3_nt: TGTGCCAGCAGTTACTCGTTTAGCGGGGGGAACTCCTACGAGCAGTACTTC
d_call: -; j_call: TRBJ1-2; clone_size: many; v_call: TRBV5-1; cdr3_aa: CASSYLRGSNYGYTF; cdr3_nt: TGCGCCAGCAGCTATCTTAGGGGTTCTAACTATGGCTACACCTTC
d_call: -; j_call: TRBJ1-2; clone_size: -; v_call: TRBV19; cdr3_aa: CASTLTGNYGYTF; cdr3_nt: TGTGCCAGTACCTTGACGGGTAACTATGGCTACACCTTC
d_call: -; j_call: TRBJ1-1; clone_size: -; v_call: TRBV9; cdr3_aa: CASSRKRGTEAFF; cdr3_nt: TGTGCCAGCAGCCGAAAAAGGGGGACTGAAGCTTTCTTT
d_call: -; j_call: TRBJ2-1; clone_size: few; v_call: TRBV12-3/TRBV12-4; cdr3_aa: CASSPGGRPYNEQFF; cdr3_nt: TGTGCCAGCAGCCCCGGGGGGCGGCCCTACAATGAGCAGTTCTTC
d_call: -; j_call: TRBJ2-5; clone_size: -; v_call: TRBV20-1; cdr3_aa: CSARGTGGPETQYF; cdr3_nt: TGCAGTGCTAGAGGGACCGGGGGGCCAGAGACCCAGTACTTC
d_call: -; j_call: TRBJ1-3; clone_size: -; v_call: TRBV3-1; cdr3_aa: CASSRAPASGNTIYF; cdr3_nt: TGTGCCAGCAGCCGGGCCCCAGCCTCTGGAAACACCATATATTTT
d_call: -; j_call: TRBJ2-3; clone_size: few; v_call: TRBV30; cdr3_aa: CAWSDRTTRRYF; cdr3_nt: TGTGCCTGGAGTGACAGGACCACAAGAAGGTATTTT
d_call: -; j_call: TRBJ1-6; clone_size: -; v_call: TRBV25-1; cdr3_aa: CASRTGDNSPLHF; cdr3_nt: TGTGCCAGCAGAACAGGTGATAATTCACCCCTCCACTTT
d_call: -; j_call: TRBJ2-3; clone_size: few; v_call: TRBV20-1; cdr3_aa: CSARVGAAADTQYF; cdr3_nt: TGCAGTGCTAGGGTAGGCGCAGCAGCAGATACGCAGTATTTT
d_call: -; j_call: TRBJ1-5; clone_size: many; v_call: TRBV5-5; cdr3_aa: CASSLVGEKPQHF; cdr3_nt: TGTGCCAGCAGCTTAGTAGGGGAGAAGCCCCAGCATTTT
d_call: -; j_call: TRBJ2-2; clone_size: few; v_call: TRBV6-2/TRBV6-3; cdr3_aa: CASSKQGIAGELFF; cdr3_nt: TGTGCCAGCAGTAAACAGGGTATCGCCGGGGAGCTGTTTTTT
d_call: -; j_call: TRBJ1-2; clone_size: few; v_call: TRBV5-4; cdr3_aa: CAIPSGGGYTF; cdr3_nt: TGTGCCATCCCGTCGGGGGGGGGCTACACCTTC
d_call: -; j_call: TRBJ2-7; clone_size: few; v_call: TRBV6-5; cdr3_aa: CASSYSWRPRLYEQYF; cdr3_nt: TGTGCCAGCAGTTACTCCTGGAGGCCGAGGCTCTACGAGCAGTACTTC
d_call: -; j_call: TRBJ1-1; clone_size: many; v_call: TRBV6-6; cdr3_aa: CASSYVGGTEAFF; cdr3_nt: TGTGCCAGCAGTTACGTAGGAGGCACTGAAGCTTTCTTT
d_call: -; j_call: TRBJ1-5; clone_size: many; v_call: TRBV20-1; cdr3_aa: CSASWNSNQPQHF; cdr3_nt: TGCAGTGCTAGCTGGAATAGCAATCAGCCCCAGCATTTT
d_call: TRBD2; j_call: TRBJ2-2; clone_size: -; v_call: TRBV7-9; cdr3_aa: CASSPTSGRAEGELFF; cdr3_nt: TGTGCCAGCAGCCCTACTAGCGGGAGGGCCGAAGGGGAGCTGTTTTTT
d_call: -; j_call: TRBJ2-7; clone_size: -; v_call: TRBV20-1; cdr3_aa: CSAKGMSAKTPGSYEQYF; cdr3_nt: TGCAGTGCTAAGGGGATGAGCGCGAAAACACCAGGATCCTACGAGCAGTACTTC
d_call: -; j_call: TRBJ2-1; clone_size: -; v_call: TRBV19; cdr3_aa: CASSIDPSGEQFF; cdr3_nt: TGTGCCAGTAGTATCGACCCTAGTGGTGAGCAGTTCTTC
d_call: -; j_call: TRBJ1-4; clone_size: -; v_call: TRBV11-3; cdr3_aa: CASSSRRNQNEKLFF; cdr3_nt: TGTGCCAGCAGTTCCCGGCGAAATCAGAATGAAAAACTGTTTTTT
d_call: -; j_call: TRBJ1-4; clone_size: few; v_call: TRBV4-3; cdr3_aa: CASSRRTATNEKLFF; cdr3_nt: TGCGCCAGCAGCCGACGGACTGCAACTAATGAAAAACTGTTTTTT
d_call: -; j_call: TRBJ2-3; clone_size: -; v_call: TRBV28; cdr3_aa: CASRDRRLSTDTQYF; cdr3_nt: TGTGCCAGCAGAGACAGACGTCTGAGCACAGATACGCAGTATTTT